These T cell receptor beta chains were read from a single sample in a study of PD-1 blockade in classical Hodgkin lymphoma. Measured with immunoSEQ multiplex PCR; TCRdb has only the in-frame clones, and not every one. Of 10,000 to 15,000 clones in the sample, 90% are singletons; the top ten hold under 0.65%. This material consisted of CD4+ T cells from blood, taken at baseline. The source is a human donor with classical Hodgkin lymphoma. Each CDR3 is given with its conserved first and last residue. Each record gives: clone size, D gene, V gene, J gene, CDR3 DNA, CDR3 protein. The D gene is left open where the match is weak. Not all rows give a size; the values are once, few, many and, for expanded clones, a class.

clone_size: .; d_call: .; v_call: TRBV4-1; j_call: TRBJ2-1; cdr3_nt: TGCGCCAGCAGCCACCCCGGGAGCTACAATGAGCAGTTCTTC; cdr3_aa: CASSHPGSYNEQFF
clone_size: .; d_call: .; v_call: TRBV6-1; j_call: TRBJ2-2; cdr3_nt: TGTGCCAGCAGTGCCCACCCCCCCGGGGAGCTGTTTTTT; cdr3_aa: CASSAHPPGELFF
clone_size: .; d_call: TRBD1; v_call: TRBV4-1; j_call: TRBJ1-1; cdr3_nt: TGCGCCAGCAGCCTTGACAGGGAAAAAGCTTTCTTT; cdr3_aa: CASSLDREKAFF
clone_size: .; d_call: .; v_call: TRBV6-1; j_call: TRBJ1-1; cdr3_nt: TGTGCGTCGGGGGCGGACACTGAAGCTTTCTTT; cdr3_aa: CASGADTEAFF
clone_size: .; d_call: .; v_call: TRBV10-2; j_call: TRBJ2-3; cdr3_nt: TGCGCCAGCAGTGATCGGGGCAGGACAGATACGCAGTATTTT; cdr3_aa: CASSDRGRTDTQYF
clone_size: once; d_call: .; v_call: TRBV11-2; j_call: TRBJ2-5; cdr3_nt: TGTGCCAGCAGCTTAGTCGGGGGCCCGGGAGAGACCCAGTACTTC; cdr3_aa: CASSLVGGPGETQYF
clone_size: .; d_call: TRBD2; v_call: TRBV5-1; j_call: TRBJ2-1; cdr3_nt: TGCGCCAGCAGGGCGGGACTAGAGAATGAGCAGTTCTTC; cdr3_aa: CASRAGLENEQFF
clone_size: .; d_call: TRBD2; v_call: TRBV7-3; j_call: TRBJ2-1; cdr3_nt: TGTGCCAGCAGCTTAAGGGGGGGACTAGCGGGAAACCTTGGGAATGAGCAGTTCTTC; cdr3_aa: CASSLRGGLAGNLGNEQFF
clone_size: .; d_call: TRBD2; v_call: TRBV5-6; j_call: TRBJ2-1; cdr3_nt: TGTGCCAGCAGCTGGGATAGCGGGGCCTACAATGAGCAGTTCTTC; cdr3_aa: CASSWDSGAYNEQFF
clone_size: .; d_call: TRBD1; v_call: TRBV6-5; j_call: TRBJ1-2; cdr3_nt: TGTGCCAGCAGTTACACCATGGACAGGGTCAATGGCTACACCTTC; cdr3_aa: CASSYTMDRVNGYTF
clone_size: once; d_call: TRBD1; v_call: TRBV10-3; j_call: TRBJ2-5; cdr3_nt: TGTGCCGGGTCGACAGGGGAGACCCAGTACTTC; cdr3_aa: CAGSTGETQYF
clone_size: .; d_call: .; v_call: TRBV2; j_call: TRBJ1-1; cdr3_nt: TGTGCCAGCGCCGCGACAGAAACCTTGAACACTGAAGCTTTCTTT; cdr3_aa: CASAATETLNTEAFF
clone_size: once; d_call: .; v_call: TRBV9; j_call: TRBJ2-1; cdr3_nt: TGTGCCAGCAGCGGAGACACGGCGTCCTCCTACAATGAGCAGTTCTTC; cdr3_aa: CASSGDTASSYNEQFF
clone_size: .; d_call: TRBD2; v_call: TRBV10-1; j_call: TRBJ2-2; cdr3_nt: TGCGCCAGCAGTACTAGCGGGAAGGGCACCGGGGAGCTGTTTTTT; cdr3_aa: CASSTSGKGTGELFF
clone_size: .; d_call: .; v_call: TRBV5-8; j_call: TRBJ1-5; cdr3_nt: TGTGCCAGCAACTCTGATGGGGGGGCAGGACAGCCCCAGCATTTT; cdr3_aa: CASNSDGGAGQPQHF
clone_size: .; d_call: TRBD2; v_call: TRBV5-5; j_call: TRBJ2-2; cdr3_nt: TGTGCCAGCAGAATCGGACTAGCGGGGTACACCGGGGAGCTGTTTTTT; cdr3_aa: CASRIGLAGYTGELFF
clone_size: .; d_call: .; v_call: TRBV7-2; j_call: TRBJ2-7; cdr3_nt: TGTGCCAGCAGCTTAGCGCGTCCTAGCGAGGGTTACGAGCAGTACTTC; cdr3_aa: CASSLARPSEGYEQYF
clone_size: .; d_call: TRBD2; v_call: TRBV2; j_call: TRBJ2-3; cdr3_nt: TGTGCCAGCAGCCGTGGTAGCGGGATCACAGATACGCAGTATTTT; cdr3_aa: CASSRGSGITDTQYF
clone_size: .; d_call: TRBD1; v_call: TRBV23-1; j_call: TRBJ1-5; cdr3_nt: TGCGCCAGCAGTCAACCCCTGGAGTCGCCCCGGGACAGGGGTCCCCCTGGGCAGCCCCAGCATTTT; cdr3_aa: CASSQPLESPRDRGPPGQPQHF
clone_size: few; d_call: .; v_call: TRBV4-1; j_call: TRBJ1-2; cdr3_nt: TGCGCCAGCAGCCAAGAAAGGGGTGACTATGGCTACACCTTC; cdr3_aa: CASSQERGDYGYTF
clone_size: .; d_call: .; v_call: TRBV5-4; j_call: TRBJ2-5; cdr3_nt: TGTGCCAGCAGCTTGGGGTCGGCGGAGACCCAGTACTTC; cdr3_aa: CASSLGSAETQYF
clone_size: .; d_call: .; v_call: TRBV13; j_call: TRBJ1-1; cdr3_nt: TGTGCCAGCAGCCTCCCTTTGAACACTGAAGCTTTCTTT; cdr3_aa: CASSLPLNTEAFF
clone_size: .; d_call: .; v_call: TRBV15; j_call: TRBJ1-6; cdr3_nt: TGTGCCACCAGCAGAGGCCTCGGGGAGCCATCCTCACCCCTCCACTTT; cdr3_aa: CATSRGLGEPSSPLHF
clone_size: .; d_call: .; v_call: TRBV7-9; j_call: TRBJ2-3; cdr3_nt: TGTGCCAGCAGCTGGGGCACAGATACGCAGTATTTT; cdr3_aa: CASSWGTDTQYF
clone_size: .; d_call: .; v_call: TRBV19; j_call: TRBJ2-2; cdr3_nt: TGTGCCACGTCCCGGATCCGGAACACCGGGGAGCTGTTTTTT; cdr3_aa: CATSRIRNTGELFF